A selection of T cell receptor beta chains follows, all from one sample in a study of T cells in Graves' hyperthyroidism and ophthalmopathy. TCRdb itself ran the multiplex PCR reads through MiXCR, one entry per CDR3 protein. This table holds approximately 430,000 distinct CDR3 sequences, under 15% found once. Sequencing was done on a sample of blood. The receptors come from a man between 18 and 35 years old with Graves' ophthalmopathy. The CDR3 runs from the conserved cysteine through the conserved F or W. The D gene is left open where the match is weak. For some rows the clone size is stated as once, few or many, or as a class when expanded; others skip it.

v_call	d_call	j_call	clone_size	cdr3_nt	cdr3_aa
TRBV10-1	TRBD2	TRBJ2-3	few	TGCGCCAGCAGTGAGACTAGCGGGAGTTTTACGCAGTATTTT	CASSETSGSFTQYF
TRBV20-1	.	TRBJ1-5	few	TGCAGTGCAACAGGAACAGAACAGCCCCAGCATTTT	CSATGTEQPQHF
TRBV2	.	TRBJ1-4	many	TGTGCCAGCAGTGGTTGGAATATCGGGGAAAAACTGTTTTTT	CASSGWNIGEKLFF
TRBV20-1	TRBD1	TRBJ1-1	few	TGCAGTGCTGCCCGACAGGGGGCTGGGGCTGAAGCTTTCTTT	CSAARQGAGAEAFF
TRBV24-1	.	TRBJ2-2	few	TGTGCCACCAGTGACGCGGACGGGAACACCGGGGAGCTGTTTTTT	CATSDADGNTGELFF
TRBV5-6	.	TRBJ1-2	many	TGTGCCAGCAGCCCAGCGGGTCAGGGACCAGGCGGCTACACCTTC	CASSPAGQGPGGYTF
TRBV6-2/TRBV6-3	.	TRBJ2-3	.	TGTGCCACCCCATACGGGCACGCAGATACGCAGTATTTT	CATPYGHADTQYF
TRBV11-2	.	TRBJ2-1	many	TGTGCCAGCAGCCCCGTCTGGCTCGAAGACAATGAGCAGTTCTTC	CASSPVWLEDNEQFF
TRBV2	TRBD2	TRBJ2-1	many	TGTGCCAGCAGTGAAGTTAGCGGGATGGCCAATGAGCAGTTCTTC	CASSEVSGMANEQFF
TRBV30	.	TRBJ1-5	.	TGTGCCTGGAACAGGGATAGCAATCAGCCCCAGCATTTT	CAWNRDSNQPQHF
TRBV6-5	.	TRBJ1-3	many	TGTGCCAGCAGTTACGACACGGGATTTGGAAACACCATATATTTT	CASSYDTGFGNTIYF
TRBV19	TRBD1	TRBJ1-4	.	TGTGCCAGTACCTCTGGGACAGAAAATGAAAAACTGTTTTTT	CASTSGTENEKLFF
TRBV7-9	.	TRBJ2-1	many	TGTGCCAGCAGCTTTACAGAGTACAATGAGCAGTTCTTC	CASSFTEYNEQFF
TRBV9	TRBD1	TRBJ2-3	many	TGTGCCAGCAGCGGAGGACCGGGACAGAGCACAGATACGCAGTATTTT	CASSGGPGQSTDTQYF
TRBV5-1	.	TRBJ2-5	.	TGCGCCAGCAGCTTGGACGGGCGAGAGACCCAGTACTTC	CASSLDGRETQYF
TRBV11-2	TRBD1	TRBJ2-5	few	TGTGCCAGCAGCTTAGATAGGGGGACAGGCTACCAAGAGACCCAGTACTTC	CASSLDRGTGYQETQYF
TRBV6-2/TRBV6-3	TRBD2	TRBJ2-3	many	TGTGCCAGCAGTTATTTGGGACTAGCGGGAGGCACAGATACGCAGTATTTT	CASSYLGLAGGTDTQYF
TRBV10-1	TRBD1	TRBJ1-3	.	TGCGCCAGCAGTTCGACAGGGGCTAGCTCTGGAAACACCATATATTTT	CASSSTGASSGNTIYF
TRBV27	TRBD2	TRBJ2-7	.	TGTGCCAGCAGTTTAGAACCTCCTGGACTAGCTCTGGCCTACGAGCAGTACTTC	CASSLEPPGLALAYEQYF
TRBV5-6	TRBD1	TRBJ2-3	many	TGTGCCAGCAGCCCCCCGGGACAGGGGTTCGCAGATACGCAGTATTTT	CASSPPGQGFADTQYF
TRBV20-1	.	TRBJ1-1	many	TGCAGTGCTAGACACTGGACAGAAGAGAACACTGAAGCTTTCTTT	CSARHWTEENTEAFF
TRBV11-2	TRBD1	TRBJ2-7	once	TGTGCCAGCAGCCTAGGTCAGGGGGCCGGTGGTTACGAGCAGTACTTC	CASSLGQGAGGYEQYF
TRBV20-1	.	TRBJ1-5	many	TGCAGTGCTAGGGGCAGGGCAATTAATCAGCCCCAGCATTTT	CSARGRAINQPQHF
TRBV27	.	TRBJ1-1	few	TGTGCCAGCAGTTTATCGGCAGGGTTGAACACTGAAGCTTTCTTT	CASSLSAGLNTEAFF
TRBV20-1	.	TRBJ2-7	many	TGCAGTGCTAAGCCCCCCGAGTTTTACGAGCAGTACTTC	CSAKPPEFYEQYF
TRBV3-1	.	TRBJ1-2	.	TGTGCCAGCAGCCTTGCGCCGGGGCTCTATGGCTACACCTTC	CASSLAPGLYGYTF
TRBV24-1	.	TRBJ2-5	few	TGTGCCACCAGTGTCCCAAGAGGGGCGCTGAGGGTGGAGACCCAGTACTTC	CATSVPRGALRVETQYF
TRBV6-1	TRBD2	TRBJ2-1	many	TGTGCCACGGCCACTAGGACTAGCGTGAATGAGCAGTTCTTC	CATATRTSVNEQFF
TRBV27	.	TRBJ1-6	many	TGTGCCAGCAGCCACAGTGGACCGGTGGTTTCACCCCTCCACTTT	CASSHSGPVVSPLHF
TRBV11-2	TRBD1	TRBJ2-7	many	TGTGCCAGCAGCTCCAACAGGGGAAGAGGCTACGAGCAGTACTTC	CASSSNRGRGYEQYF
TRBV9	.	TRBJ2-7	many	TGTGCCAGCAGCGTAGGAGGGATTAGGACAGTTGCGGACGAGCAGTACTTC	CASSVGGIRTVADEQYF
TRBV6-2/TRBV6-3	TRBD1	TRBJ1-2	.	TGTGCCAGCAGTTTTTCCACCGGGACAGGCACCACCTTC	CASSFSTGTGTTF
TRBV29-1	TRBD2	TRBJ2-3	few	TGCAGCGTAGTTAGCGGGGGGACTAGCACAGATACGCAGTATTTT	CSVVSGGTSTDTQYF
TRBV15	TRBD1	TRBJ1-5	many	TGTGCCACCAGCAGGGGACAGGGAGATCAGCCCCAGCATTTT	CATSRGQGDQPQHF
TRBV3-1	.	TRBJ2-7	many	TGTGCCAGCAGCCAAGAGTTCCCAGGGTTTGGCGAGCAGTACTTC	CASSQEFPGFGEQYF
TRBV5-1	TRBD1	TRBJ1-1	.	TGCGCCAGCAGCAACCGGACAGGGGGCCATACTGAAGCTTTCTTT	CASSNRTGGHTEAFF
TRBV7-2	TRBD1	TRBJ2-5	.	TGTGCCAGCAGCTCGGGACAGTTGGAGACCCAGTACTTC	CASSSGQLETQYF
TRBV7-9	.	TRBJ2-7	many	TGTGCCAGCAGTAGACAACTATTTACCTACGAGCAGTACTTC	CASSRQLFTYEQYF
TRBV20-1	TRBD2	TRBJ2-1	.	TGCAGTGCTAGAGTAGTTCTTCAATTATTGACTAGCGGGAGGGATGAGCAGTTCTTC	CSARVVLQLLTSGRDEQFF